This TCR beta chain was obtained from a study of blood T cell repertoires in COVID-19. Background on the study: Samples taken during acute and convalescent COVID-19 were collected in the United States, Italy and Spain.

This CDR3 spans 14 amino acids. Germline CDR1 is LNHDA and CDR2 is SQIVND (reference sequence). Trimming removed 7 bases from V and 2 bases from J; junction bases left unmatched: 5. In the original processing: Cell counts per sample came from amplifying reference gene primers. Produced via immunoSEQ multiplex PCR; TCRdb's table is partial and in-frame only. V and J calls and clone size are copied from that table; D and trimming were computed from the DNA. The sample contains around 130,000 clones, roughly 82% of which appear only once. The chain recombines TRBV19 with TRBJ2-1, with 7 bases that match TRBD1. The sample was peripheral blood. This TCR came from a human donor in a cohort sampled during active COVID-19. CDR3 sequence (DNA): TGTGCCAGTAATGGGGACAGCACCTACAATGAGCAGTTCTTC. This codes for CASNGDSTYNEQFF.